These 14 T cell receptor beta chains were sequenced from one sample in a study of cytomegalovirus exposure and HLA in healthy donors. A multiplex PCR was run with 60 Vbeta primers and 13 Jbeta primers. Assay: immunoSEQ multiplex PCR; the TCRdb copy retains only in-frame clones and omits some. Of some 120,000 clones in the sample, roughly 72% are singletons; the top ten hold 4%. Sequencing was carried out using PBMCs. All receptors come from a man in his forties in good health and CMV-seropositive.

The rearrangement links TRBV7-6 to TRBJ1-2, with 7 positions matching TRBD1. The J segment lost 8 bases and the V segment lost 2 bases, leaving 2 bases of the junction unmatched. CDR1 and CDR2 (germline): SGHVS, FNYEAQ. The CDR3 sequence is 12 residues long. The CDR3, as DNA: TGTGCCAGCAGCTTAAGGGGGCGGGGCTACACCTTC. Encoded protein: CASSLRGRGYTF. The full variable domain, its missing parts supplied by reference TRBV7-6 and TRBJ1-2, is GAGVSQSPRYKVTKRGQDVALRCDPISGHVSLYWYRQALGQGPEFLTYFNYEAQQDKSGLPNDRFSAERPEGSISTLTIQRTEQRDSAMYRCASSLRGRGYTFGSGTRLTVV.

This chain uses TRBV2 with TRBJ1-5; 8 bases are shared with TRBD1. The germline gives CDR1 SNHLY, CDR2 FYNNEI. The CDR3 spans 15 residues. J was trimmed by 1 base and V by 5 bases; bases with no gene match: 4. The DNA of the CDR3 is TGTGCCAGCAGTCGGACAGGGAGCAGCAATCAGCCCCAGCATTTT. This gives the protein CASSRTGSSNQPQHF.

The chain uses TRBV7-2 and TRBJ1-1, with D possibly matching TRBD1 (5 bases). V was pared by 3 bases and J by 2 bases, with 10 bases between. Germline V lookup: CDR1 SGHTA, CDR2 FQGNSA. The CDR3 is made up of 14 amino acids. CDR3 loop: CASSFRQPNTEAFF. CDR3 DNA: TGTGCCAGCAGCTTCAGACAGCCTAACACTGAAGCTTTCTTT.

The J gene is TRBJ2-2, the V gene TRBV30, with 8 bases fitting TRBD1. This CDR3 region has 15 residues. The J segment lost 0 bases and the V segment lost 5 bases, leaving 5 bases of the junction unmatched. Germline-derived CDR1 and CDR2 are GTSNPN and SVGIG (reference sequence). The CDR3 reads CAWRQGSSNTGELFF. As DNA, the CDR3 is TGTGCCTGGCGACAGGGGTCTTCGAACACCGGGGAGCTGTTTTTT.

This clone has a single count. This chain uses TRBV11-3 with TRBJ2-2; D is undetermined. Trimming left V 6 bases short and J 5 bases short, with 19 bases between. CDR1 SGHNT and CDR2 YENEEA come from the germline V gene. The CDR3 length is 16 residues. The CDR3 sequence: CASSLSSQRKTGELFF. In DNA form, the CDR3 reads TGTGCCAGCAGTTTAAGTAGCCAGCGAAAGACCGGGGAGCTGTTTTTT.

The V gene is TRBV29-1, the J gene TRBJ2-7, with 8 bases fitting TRBD1. The CDR3 is 13 residues long. The V and J ends lost 6 bases and 9 bases, in that order; junction bases with no gene match: 13. Germline assignment: CDR1 SQVTM and CDR2 ANQGSEA. The CDR3 DNA sequence: TGCAGCGTCGAGAGGACAGGGCCCGGGGGGCAGTACTTC. Protein sequence: CSVERTGPGGQYF.

The V call is TRBV6-6, the J call TRBJ2-7; 7 positions agree with TRBD1. The CDR3 runs 14 residues. Germline CDR1 is MNHNY and CDR2 is SVGAGI (reference sequence). V shed 8 bases, J shed 2 bases, and the junction held 9 bases outside the gene matches. The CDR3 nucleotides are TGTGCCAGCTCCAAGGGGGCGCGAACCTACGAGCAGTACTTC. Translation gives CASSKGARTYEQYF.

The chain combines TRBV4-2 with TRBJ1-1; D might be TRBD1 (5 bases). This CDR3 has 15 amino acids. Trimming removed 0 bases at V and 4 bases at J, with 12 bases between. CDR1 is LGHNA and CDR2 is YNFKEQ in the germline V gene. This CDR3 reads CASSQDRGGATEAFF. In DNA form, the CDR3 reads TGTGCCAGCAGCCAAGATCGCGGCGGGGCCACTGAAGCTTTCTTT.

The rearrangement links TRBV7-2 to TRBJ2-1; no definite D call. With 7 bases removed from V and 5 bases from J, the gap between germline ends came to 12 bases. The CDR3 is made up of 13 amino acids. Germline V lookup: CDR1 SGHTA, CDR2 FQGNSA. DNA of the CDR3: TGTGCCAGCACTACCCCTAGAGACAATGAGCAGTTCTTC. Protein sequence: CASTTPRDNEQFF.

The chain combines TRBV19 with TRBJ1-2; 8 nucleotides agree with TRBD1. Trimming took 3 bases from V and 8 from J; bases not matched to a gene: 8. The CDR3 contains 14 residues. Germline CDR1 reads LNHDA; CDR2 reads SQIVND (reference sequence). The CDR3 region is CASSINADRGGYTF. For the CDR3, the DNA is TGTGCCAGTAGTATCAACGCCGACAGGGGAGGCTACACCTTC.

This clone has more than one count but fewer than ten. The chain couples TRBV2 to TRBJ2-1; D is possibly TRBD2 (6 bases). With 6 bases removed from V and 8 bases from J, the gap between germline ends came to 17 bases. The length of the CDR3 is 14 residues. Germline CDR1 SNHLY, CDR2 FYNNEI. The CDR3: CASRKEGQVYEQFF. The CDR3, as DNA: TGTGCCAGCAGAAAGGAGGGCCAAGTATATGAGCAGTTCTTC.

This CDR3 reads CASSLVRQSSDEQYF. As DNA, the CDR3 is TGCGCCAGCAGCTTGGTCAGACAATCGTCTGACGAGCAGTACTTC. The V call is TRBV5-1, the J call TRBJ2-7; no reliable D call. The CDR3 runs to 15 residues. Germline V CDR1 and CDR2: SGHRS, YFSETQ. V lost 0 bases and J lost 5, with 15 bases in between.

This clone is medium-sized in the sample. The rearrangement joins TRBV5-1 to TRBJ1-1; the match to TRBD1 covers 9 bases. The CDR3 totals 21 residues. The junction had 22 bases not matched to a gene; V was cut back by 4 bases and J by 0 bases. Germline CDR1 is SGHRS and CDR2 is YFSETQ. CDR3 coding DNA: TGCGCCAGCAGCCTCCGAAGATTTAACTGGACAGGGGAAGTAGTGAACACTGAAGCTTTCTTT. This codes for CASSLRRFNWTGEVVNTEAFF.

About this clone: The junction does not match germline at one end; this may be a read error. The chain uses TRBV30 and TRBJ1-3; no firm D call. The CDR3 has 16 residues. CDR1 is GTSNPN and CDR2 is SVGIG in the germline V gene (reference sequence). Here the CDR3 reads CTWSVREWSSGNTIYF. CDR3 DNA: TGTACCTGGAGTGTGAGGGAGTGGAGCTCTGGAAACACCATATATTTT.